Shown below are 16 T cell receptor beta chains from a single sample sequenced in a study of blood T cells in healthy people across ages. A second PCR, run for about 7 to 11 cycles, used a sample-barcoded 5' primer plus a J-beta primer mix. Each CDR3 protein gets one entry after TCRdb re-called the 5' RACE reads with MiXCR. The table has 600,000 to 800,000 distinct CDR3 sequences, more than 20% seen once; the top ten hold roughly 3.7%. What was sequenced was blood. These receptor sequences come from an older man in good health.

This clonotype was picked up a small number of times. The V and J genes are TRBV29-1 and TRBJ2-3; 10 nucleotides align to TRBD2. After removal of 7 bases from V and 4 bases from J, the junction contained 8 bases not matched to a gene. The germline V gene has CDR1 SQVTM and CDR2 ANQGSEA. The CDR3 runs 14 residues. The CDR3: CSGGTSGIADTQYF. CDR3 coding DNA: TGCAGCGGGGGCACTAGCGGGATCGCAGATACGCAGTATTTT.

This clonotype was seen a few times. The V call is TRBV5-1, the J call TRBJ2-1; 7 bases are shared with TRBD2. Per the germline V gene, CDR1 is SGHRS and CDR2 is YFSETQ. This CDR3 contains 13 residues. Unmatched junction bases numbered 6, after V lost 2 bases and J lost 10 bases. The CDR3 loop reads CASSFGGSREQFF. In DNA, the CDR3 is TGCGCCAGCAGCTTTGGCGGGAGTCGGGAGCAGTTCTTC.

V and J are TRBV18 and TRBJ2-1; TRBD2 matches 9 bases. The CDR3 has 16 amino acids. Germline loops: CDR1 KGHSH, CDR2 LQKENI. The V gene end was trimmed by 4 bases and the J gene end by 0 bases; junction bases not matched to a gene: 4. The chain's CDR3 is CASSQTSGPSYNEQFF. As DNA, the CDR3 is TGTGCCAGCTCACAAACTAGCGGGCCCTCCTACAATGAGCAGTTCTTC.

A few counts support this clonotype. In DNA form, the CDR3 reads TGTGCCAGGACGAGCGACGGGCGGGCTTCGGGATACAATGAGCAGTTCTTC. This gives the protein CARTSDGRASGYNEQFF. The chain recombines TRBV2 with TRBJ2-1, with D perhaps matching TRBD2 (5 bases). The germline V and J ends were trimmed by 9 bases and 4 bases, with 25 bases remaining between them. Germline loops: CDR1 SNHLY, CDR2 FYNNEI. This CDR3 comprises 17 residues.

This chain uses TRBV27 with TRBJ2-4; 11 nucleotides match TRBD2. CDR3 length equals 17 residues. CDR1 and CDR2 from the germline V gene are MNHEY and SMNVEV (reference sequence). The V and J ends lost 7 bases and 2 bases, in that order; junction bases with no gene match: 10. CDR3 in amino acids: CASTFALAGGPKNIQYF. DNA of the CDR3: TGTGCCAGCACTTTCGCCCTAGCGGGAGGTCCCAAAAACATTCAGTACTTC.

The rearrangement joins TRBV12-3 or TRBV12-4 to TRBJ2-1, with 13 bases matching TRBD2. J lost 8 bases, V lost 7 bases, and 5 bases had no gene match. CDR3 length: 14 amino acids. The CDR3 DNA reads TGTGCCAGCAATGGACTAGCGGGAGAGCATGAGCAGTTCTTC. Translating gives CASNGLAGEHEQFF.

The sample holds a few counts of this clonotype. This chain connects TRBV12-3 or TRBV12-4 to TRBJ2-7; no firm D call. V was trimmed by 2 bases and J by 3 bases, leaving 5 bases between them. This CDR3 has 12 residues. The CDR3 DNA reads TGTGCCAGCAGTTTAAAAATCTACGAGCAGTACTTC. This sequence encodes CASSLKIYEQYF.

This clonotype was seen a few times. The chain joins TRBV4-1 to TRBJ1-1; possibly TRBD1 for D (6 bases). The CDR3 totals 17 residues. The germline CDR1 and CDR2 sequences are MGHRA and YSYEKL. V lost 3 bases and J lost 1, with 18 bases in between. CDR3 region: CASSQTIAGGGNTEAFF. CDR3 nucleotides: TGCGCCAGCAGCCAGACTATAGCGGGGGGCGGGAACACTGAAGCTTTCTTT.

This clonotype was recorded a few times. The CDR3: CASNAGGPVETQYF. CDR3 bases: TGTGCCAGCAATGCGGGAGGGCCGGTAGAGACCCAGTACTTC. The chain links TRBV2 to TRBJ2-5; 9 nucleotides align to TRBD2. CDR1 SNHLY and CDR2 FYNNEI come from the germline V gene. The J segment lost 4 bases and the V segment lost 7 bases, leaving 7 bases of the junction unmatched. This CDR3 is 14 amino acids long.

The genes are TRBV5-6 and TRBJ2-3; tentatively, D is TRBD1 (6 bases). The ends were cut back, 3 bases at V and 1 base at J, with 15 bases in the middle. The CDR3 length is 16 residues. Germline V gives CDR1 SGHDT, CDR2 YYEEEE. This CDR3 reads CASSSNRARGTDTQYF. The CDR3 DNA follows: TGTGCCAGCAGCTCAAACAGGGCACGGGGCACAGATACGCAGTATTTT.

The V call is TRBV7-2, the J call TRBJ2-1; 11 positions agree with TRBD2. This CDR3 region has 14 residues. Germline loops: CDR1 SGHTA, CDR2 FQGNSA. With 8 bases clipped from V and 7 bases from J, the junction kept 7 bases outside the gene matches. The CDR3 reads CASERTSGFNEQFF. The CDR3 nucleotides are TGTGCCAGCGAACGGACTAGCGGGTTTAATGAGCAGTTCTTC. The full variable domain, with the rest looked up from reference TRBV7-2 and TRBJ2-1, is GAGVSQSPSNKVTEKGKDVELRCDPISGHTALYWYRQSLGQGLEFLIYFQGNSAPDKSGLPSDRFSAERTGGSVSTLTIQRTQQEDSAVYLCASERTSGFNEQFFGPGTRLTVL.

At least ten counts were recorded for this clonotype. The genes are TRBV20-1 and TRBJ2-1; 11 bases fit TRBD2. The CDR3 contains 17 residues. Trimming cost V 5 bases and J 9 bases; bases outside gene matches: 18. Germline-derived CDR1 and CDR2 are DFQATT and SNEGSKA (reference sequence). The CDR3 DNA reads as TGCAGTGCTGCCGGGACTAGCGGAGTCCGAGGAATTTTTGAGCAGTTCTTC. Translated, it gives CSAAGTSGVRGIFEQFF.

The chain has TRBV10-3 and TRBJ1-6, with D possibly matching TRBD1 (6 bases). The V gene's germline CDR1 is ENHRY and CDR2 SYGVKD. The germline V and J ends were trimmed by 10 bases and 5 bases, with 12 bases remaining between them. The CDR3 totals 13 residues. The CDR3 sequence is CATLQGNNSPLHF. CDR3 DNA sequence: TGTGCCACCCTACAGGGTAATAATTCACCCCTCCACTTT.

The chain links TRBV7-2 to TRBJ2-1; 11 nucleotides match TRBD2. The CDR3 is 14 residues long. Trimming took 4 bases from V and 6 from J; bases not matched to a gene: 2. Germline V lookup: CDR1 SGHTA, CDR2 FQGNSA. The CDR3 region is CASSSTSGSNEQFF. The DNA of the CDR3 is TGTGCCAGCAGCTCCACTAGCGGGAGCAATGAGCAGTTCTTC. The variable domain in full, completed from reference TRBV7-2 and TRBJ2-1, reads GAGVSQSPSNKVTEKGKDVELRCDPISGHTALYWYRQSLGQGLEFLIYFQGNSAPDKSGLPSDRFSAERTGGSVSTLTIQRTQQEDSAVYLCASSSTSGSNEQFFGPGTRLTVL.

This clonotype was detected only a few times. The V gene is TRBV20-1, the J gene TRBJ2-4, with TRBD2 identical over 13 bases. Trimming at V came to 8 bases and at J to 7 bases, leaving 8 bases not matched to a gene. Germline CDR1 and CDR2: DFQATT and SNEGSKA (reference sequence). The CDR3 is 14 residues long. The CDR3 sequence is CSTGLAGVGNIQYF. The CDR3 bases are TGCAGTACCGGACTAGCGGGAGTCGGTAACATTCAGTACTTC.

This clonotype was seen a handful of times. The V and J genes are TRBV7-8 and TRBJ2-1, with 7 positions matching TRBD2. Per the germline V gene, CDR1 is SGHVS and CDR2 is FQNEAQ. The length of the CDR3 is 13 residues. The J segment lost 7 bases and the V segment lost 5 bases, leaving 5 bases of the junction unmatched. CDR3 nucleotides: TGTGCCAGCAGCGCTCTAGCGGAGAATGAGCAGTTCTTC. This gives the protein CASSALAENEQFF.